A selection of T cell receptor beta chains follows, all from one sample in a study of T cell changes during pregnancy in multiple sclerosis. Here immunoSEQ multiplex PCR was the method, and the copy in TCRdb shows in-frame clones only, minus some. The table lists fewer than 40,000 clones, 75% to 95% of them singletons. Source: CD8+ T cells from peripheral blood mononuclear cells, taken in the first trimester of pregnancy. These receptors originate from a female donor with multiple sclerosis, enrolled in a pregnancy study. Both conserved end residues are part of each CDR3. D genes are given only for firm matches. Only part of the rows carry a size: once, few, many, or a class if the clone is expanded.

>TRBJ2-3|once|TRBV2|TRBD2
CASSELKGAGATDTQYF
TGTGCCAGCAGTGAGCTTAAGGGAGCGGGAGCTACAGATACGCAGTATTTT
>TRBJ2-1|-|TRBV11-2|-
CASSRAGTLNNEQFF
TGTGCCAGCAGCCGGGCCGGGACTCTCAACAATGAGCAGTTCTTC
>TRBJ2-1|-|TRBV6-1|TRBD2
CASSGGLAPLVDEQFF
TGTGCCAGCAGTGGAGGACTAGCCCCTCTGGTGGATGAGCAGTTCTTC
>TRBJ2-3|-|TRBV7-8|-
CASSESMASLGTDTQYF
TGTGCCAGCAGCGAGTCTATGGCTAGCCTTGGCACAGATACGCAGTATTTT
>TRBJ1-1|-|TRBV9|-
CASSVNRAGDTEAFF
TGTGCCAGCAGCGTGAATAGGGCGGGGGACACTGAAGCTTTCTTT
>TRBJ2-1|-|TRBV19|TRBD2
CASAGTSLGNEQFF
TGTGCCAGTGCCGGGACTAGCTTGGGCAATGAGCAGTTCTTC
>TRBJ1-5|few|TRBV4-1|TRBD1
CASSETGDPNQPQHF
TGCGCCAGCTCCGAGACAGGGGATCCCAATCAGCCCCAGCATTTT
>TRBJ2-3|few|TRBV6-4|TRBD2
CASSLTSGRTDTQYF
TGTGCCAGCAGCCTAACTAGCGGGAGAACAGATACGCAGTATTTT
>TRBJ2-7|-|TRBV27|-
CASSWSRSYEQYF
TGTGCCAGCAGTTGGAGCCGATCCTACGAGCAGTACTTC
>TRBJ2-7|-|TRBV7-9|TRBD1
CASSLFRGPETYEQYF
TGTGCCAGCAGCTTATTTAGGGGGCCTGAAACCTACGAGCAGTACTTC
>TRBJ2-3|-|TRBV7-3|TRBD2
CASSLGFLADTDTQYF
TGTGCCAGCAGCTTAGGGTTCCTAGCGGACACAGATACGCAGTATTTT
>TRBJ2-1|-|TRBV9|TRBD2
CASSAEGLDLHNEQFF
TGTGCCAGCAGCGCCGAGGGACTAGACCTCCACAATGAGCAGTTCTTC
>TRBJ2-7|-|TRBV27|TRBD2
CASSQGLATYEQYF
TGTGCCAGCAGTCAAGGACTAGCCACTTACGAGCAGTACTTC
>TRBJ1-4|-|TRBV28|TRBD1
CASSRIQGLNEKLFF
TGTGCCAGCAGCCGTATACAGGGGCTTAATGAAAAACTGTTTTTT
>TRBJ1-1|-|TRBV5-6|-
CASSPWGGFAEAFF
TGTGCCAGCAGCCCGTGGGGGGGGTTCGCTGAAGCTTTCTTT
>TRBJ2-1|-|TRBV4-2|TRBD1
CASSPYSGQGPYNEQFF
TGTGCCAGCAGCCCATACTCCGGACAGGGTCCGTACAATGAGCAGTTCTTC
>TRBJ2-7|-|TRBV7-8|TRBD1
CASGTGWGGSSEQYF
TGTGCCAGCGGGACAGGGTGGGGCGGGAGCAGCGAGCAGTACTTC
>TRBJ2-7|-|TRBV6-6|TRBD1
CATTTGDSYEQYF
TGTGCCACTACAACAGGGGACTCCTACGAGCAGTACTTC
>TRBJ2-1|-|TRBV7-3|TRBD2
CASSLNPGLDNEQFF
TGTGCCAGCAGCTTAAACCCTGGACTAGACAATGAGCAGTTCTTC
>TRBJ2-7|-|TRBV27|-
CASSLYQGWEQYF
TGTGCCAGCAGTTTATATCAGGGGTGGGAGCAGTACTTC
>TRBJ2-1|-|TRBV4-1|TRBD2
CASSQVDLAESSYNEQFF
TGCGCCAGCAGCCAAGTTGACCTAGCGGAGAGCTCCTACAATGAGCAGTTCTTC
>TRBJ1-5|few|TRBV10-1|-
CASSVSRGARNNQPQHF
TGCGCCAGCAGTGTAAGCAGGGGCGCGAGGAACAATCAGCCCCAGCATTTT
>TRBJ2-7|-|TRBV7-9|TRBD2
CASSLRLAGELGSYEQYF
TGTGCCAGCAGCTTAAGGCTAGCGGGAGAGCTAGGGTCCTACGAGCAGTACTTC
>TRBJ2-5|-|TRBV19|TRBD2
CASSADWASGQTQYF
TGTGCCAGTAGTGCAGATTGGGCTAGCGGCCAGACCCAGTACTTC
>TRBJ2-4|-|TRBV2|-
CASSPGTDLGVQYF
TGTGCCAGCAGTCCTGGGACTGATTTAGGGGTTCAGTACTTC
>TRBJ1-4|-|TRBV27|-
CASSLGGGEKLFF
TGTGCCAGCAGTTTAGGGGGAGGTGAAAAACTGTTTTTT
>TRBJ2-2|-|TRBV2|-
CASSRPYTGELFF
TGTGCCAGCAGCAGGCCATACACCGGGGAGCTGTTTTTT
>TRBJ1-1|-|TRBV7-6|-
CASSATGEKNTEAFF
TGTGCCAGCAGCGCGACAGGTGAAAAGAACACTGAAGCTTTCTTT
>TRBJ1-2|once|TRBV7-9|-
CASSPIGGAFYGYTF
TGTGCCAGCAGCCCAATAGGGGGGGCCTTCTATGGCTACACCTTC
>TRBJ2-5|-|TRBV7-2|-
CASSDGRRQETQYF
TGTGCCAGCAGCGATGGGAGGAGACAAGAGACCCAGTACTTC
>TRBJ2-7|-|TRBV7-9|TRBD2
CASKREGYEQYF
TGTGCCAGCAAGCGGGAGGGATACGAGCAGTACTTC
>TRBJ1-2|-|TRBV6-5|TRBD1
CASSYAGQGSDYGYTF
TGTGCCAGCAGTTACGCGGGACAGGGGTCTGACTATGGCTACACCTTC
>TRBJ2-1|-|TRBV7-9|TRBD2
CASSPPGLAEQFF
TGTGCCAGCAGCCCGCCGGGACTAGCGGAGCAGTTCTTC
>TRBJ2-7|-|TRBV6-1|TRBD1
CASSEQRQGPYEQYF
TGTGCCAGCAGTGAACAAAGACAGGGTCCCTACGAGCAGTACTTC
>TRBJ2-5|-|TRBV7-9|TRBD2
CASSSRLAGVKETQYF
TGTGCCAGCAGCTCTAGACTAGCGGGAGTCAAAGAGACCCAGTACTTC
>TRBJ1-1|-|TRBV7-9|TRBD1
CAIGTENYGNTEAFF
TGTGCCATAGGGACAGAAAACTATGGGAACACTGAAGCTTTCTTT
>TRBJ2-1|-|TRBV9|TRBD2
CASSVGASGSYNEQFF
TGTGCCAGCAGCGTAGGGGCTAGCGGTTCCTACAATGAGCAGTTCTTC
>TRBJ2-2|-|TRBV19|TRBD1
CASRPGDRGQSGELFF
TGTGCCAGCCGACCCGGGGACAGGGGGCAGAGCGGGGAGCTGTTTTTT
>TRBJ1-4|-|TRBV10-3|-
CAISEVTGTDATNEKLFF
TGTGCCATCAGTGAGGTGACAGGAACCGATGCAACTAATGAAAAACTGTTTTTT
>TRBJ2-2|once|TRBV11-2|-
CASSLPSGTGELFF
TGTGCCAGCAGCTTGCCATCAGGCACCGGGGAGCTGTTTTTT
>TRBJ2-1|-|TRBV7-9|TRBD2
CASRWTSGRGSSNEQFF
TGTGCCAGCAGATGGACTAGCGGGAGAGGGTCGTCCAATGAGCAGTTCTTC
>TRBJ2-1|-|TRBV27|-
CASSLYPSGRTNEQFF
TGTGCCAGCAGTTTGTACCCTAGTGGTAGGACAAATGAGCAGTTCTTC
>TRBJ2-1|-|TRBV6-1|-
CASTPGEYNEQFF
TGTGCCAGCACCCCGGGGGAATACAATGAGCAGTTCTTC
>TRBJ1-4|-|TRBV6-5|TRBD1
CASSQTGALGELFF
TGTGCCAGCAGTCAAACAGGGGCGCTTGGGGAACTGTTTTTT
>TRBJ2-2|-|TRBV2|-
CASSGGLTSLVGELFF
TGTGCCAGCAGTGGAGGACTAACGTCCTTGGTAGGGGAGCTGTTTTTT